These 30 T cell receptor beta chains were all obtained from the same sample, sequenced in a study of T-cell reconstitution after alpha-beta-depleted transplantation in children. A TCRbeta library incorporating unique molecular identifiers was prepared. TCRdb re-derived calls from the PCR reads in MiXCR, one entry per CDR3 protein. The table includes some 78,000 distinct CDR3 sequences, roughly an eighth detected once. The material sequenced was PBMCs, mostly from graft donor cells, taken 180 days after TCRalphabeta/CD19-depleted stem cell transplant. These receptors were taken from a male patient aged 2 to 10 who had a stem cell transplant for acute lymphoblastic leukemia, so the T cells may come from the graft donor.

This clonotype has just a few counts. The rearrangement joins TRBV4-2 to TRBJ1-2; 8 bases line up with TRBD1. This CDR3 contains 13 residues. Looked up from germline, CDR1 is LGHNA and CDR2 is YNFKEQ. V lost 4 bases, J lost 6 bases, and 4 bases stayed unmatched. The CDR3 DNA reads as TGTGCCAGCAGCCGAGCGACAGGGGATGGCTACACCTTC. Amino acid sequence: CASSRATGDGYTF.

V and J are TRBV5-5 and TRBJ2-5; tentatively, D is TRBD1 (6 bases). The CDR3 covers 14 residues. Between the trimmed V and J ends, which lost 4 bases and 13 bases, there was a span of 23 bases. CDR1 is SGHKS, CDR2 YYEKEE, per germline (reference sequence). Here the CDR3 DNA reads TGTGCCAGCAGCAACAGGGAGCGACCCTCCGCTGGGTACTTC. Protein product: CASSNRERPSAGYF. Variable domain in full (rest from reference TRBV5-5 and TRBJ2-5): DAGVTQSPTHLIKTRGQQVTLRCSPISGHKSVSWYQQVLGQGPQFIFQYYEKEERGRGNFPDRFSARQFPNYSSELNVNALLLGDSALYLCASSNRERPSAGYFGPGTRLLVL.

The CDR3 region is CASSFRGPDTQYF. CDR3 bases: TGTGCCAGCAGCTTTCGGGGGCCAGATACGCAGTATTTT. This chain uses TRBV3-1 with TRBJ2-3; either TRBD1 or TRBD2 may fit D (6 bases each). CDR3 length: 13 amino acids. CDR1 is LGHDT and CDR2 is YNNKEL in the germline V gene (reference sequence). Trimming shortened V by 5 bases and J by 4 bases, and 10 bases separated the two germline ends.

This chain uses TRBV7-6 with TRBJ2-3; unclear D gene. The germline CDR1 and CDR2 sequences are SGHVS and FNYEAQ. V lost 4 bases to trimming and J lost 2 bases, with 13 bases between them. This CDR3 has 15 residues. In DNA form, the CDR3 reads TGTGCCAGCAGCTCCCTCCTGGCCCCCACAGATACGCAGTATTTT. It is translated as CASSSLLAPTDTQYF.

V and J are TRBV4-3 and TRBJ2-2; D is ambiguous. The germline CDR1 and CDR2 sequences are LGHNA and YSLEER. The germline V and J ends were trimmed by 1 base and 6 bases, with 6 bases remaining between them. This CDR3 has 13 amino acids. CDR3 DNA sequence: TGCGCCAGCAGCCAAGTGGGTCCCGGGGAGCTGTTTTTT. Translating gives CASSQVGPGELFF.

This clonotype was observed a few times. The chain links TRBV6-2 or TRBV6-3 to TRBJ1-2; TRBD1 aligns across 8 bases. The length of the CDR3 is 13 residues. Germline loops: CDR1 MNHEY, CDR2 SVGEGT. The junction had 10 bases not matched to a gene; V was cut back by 4 bases and J by 12 bases. The CDR3 region is CASSSRTGPGHTF. DNA for the CDR3: TGTGCCAGCAGTTCAAGGACAGGGCCAGGTCACACCTTC.

This clonotype has a handful of counts. The genes are TRBV7-2 and TRBJ1-4, with D possibly being TRBD1 (6 bases). The length of the CDR3 is 13 residues. The ends were cut back, 3 bases at V and 8 bases at J, with 10 bases in the middle. The germline CDR1 and CDR2 sequences are SGHTA and FQGNSA. This chain's CDR3 is CASSFSGVEKLFF. Written as DNA, the CDR3 is TGTGCCAGCAGCTTCTCAGGGGTGGAAAAACTGTTTTTT.

This chain joins TRBV6-1 and TRBJ2-1; TRBD2 is a possible D gene (6 bases). CDR3 length: 16 amino acids. CDR1 is MNHNS, CDR2 SASEGT, per germline. V was trimmed by 6 bases and J by 2 bases, leaving 17 bases between them. CDR3: CASRNQGGSPYNEQFF. The CDR3 bases are TGTGCCAGCAGGAACCAAGGAGGGAGCCCCTACAATGAGCAGTTCTTC.

J is TRBJ2-7 and V is TRBV6-2 or TRBV6-3, with 9 nucleotides matching TRBD1. V dropped 7 bases and J dropped 2; count of bases not matched to a gene: 6. CDR1 is MNHEY and CDR2 is SVGEGT in the germline V gene. The CDR3 is made up of 14 amino acids. The CDR3 loop is CASTIRDRAYEQYF. CDR3 DNA sequence: TGTGCCAGCACGATCCGGGACAGGGCCTACGAGCAGTACTTC.

This clonotype was seen at least ten times. The chain has TRBV7-9 and TRBJ2-5, with no clear D. The CDR3 consists of 15 residues. The germline CDR1 and CDR2 sequences are SEHNR and FQNEAQ (reference sequence). V lost 5 bases, J lost 0 bases, and 13 bases lay in between. This chain's CDR3 is CASSPRKRNQETQYF. CDR3 in DNA: TGTGCCAGCAGCCCCCGGAAGCGCAACCAAGAGACCCAGTACTTC. Variable domain in full (rest from reference TRBV7-9 and TRBJ2-5): DTGVSQNPRHKITKRGQNVTFRCDPISEHNRLYWYRQTLGQGPEFLTYFQNEAQLEKSRLLSDRFSAERPKGSFSTLEIQRTEQGDSAMYLCASSPRKRNQETQYFGPGTRLLVL.

V is TRBV4-2 and J is TRBJ2-7; 7 bases line up with TRBD1. This CDR3 comprises 15 residues. Germline V gene data show CDR1 as LGHNA and CDR2 as YNFKEQ. V lost 3 bases, J lost 1 base, and 6 bases stayed unmatched. The CDR3 DNA reads TGTGCCAGCAGCCAGGGTCCGGGACAGTCCTACGAGCAGTACTTC. Translation gives CASSQGPGQSYEQYF.

This rearrangement joins TRBV6-2 or TRBV6-3 to TRBJ2-3; unclear D gene. V was shortened by 7 bases and J by 6 bases, with 8 bases between the two germline ends. From germline, CDR1 is MNHEY and CDR2 SVGEGT. This CDR3 is built from 11 residues. CDR3 protein: CASTHGDTQYF. CDR3 nucleotides: TGTGCCAGCACCCATGGGGATACGCAGTATTTT.

J is TRBJ2-5 and V is TRBV11-3; tentatively, D is TRBD1 (5 bases). The CDR3 covers 14 residues. Looked up from germline, CDR1 is SGHNT and CDR2 is YENEEA. Trimming took off 2 bases at V and 1 base at J, with 8 bases between the two ends. The CDR3 sequence: CASSLQGTQETQYF. The CDR3 DNA follows: TGTGCCAGCAGCTTACAGGGCACCCAAGAGACCCAGTACTTC.

This clonotype was observed a few times. V gene TRBV7-7 combines with J gene TRBJ2-2; 8 nucleotides match TRBD1. V lost 4 bases, J lost 4 bases, and 8 bases stayed unmatched. Germline V lookup: CDR1 SSHAT, CDR2 FNYEAQ (reference sequence). The CDR3 loop spans 16 amino acids. CDR3 residues: CASSSLGQGTTGELFF. Here the CDR3 DNA reads TGTGCCAGCAGCTCCCTAGGACAGGGCACCACCGGGGAGCTGTTTTTT.

This clonotype was observed a few times. The chain combines TRBV10-3 with TRBJ2-4, with D maybe TRBD2 (6 bases). The germline gives CDR1 ENHRY, CDR2 SYGVKD. The ends were cut back, 5 bases at V and 0 bases at J, with 14 bases in the middle. This CDR3 contains 16 residues. The CDR3 region has the DNA TGTGCCATCAGTTCGGGCGGGAATCTAGCCAAAAACATTCAGTACTTC. Encoded protein: CAISSGGNLAKNIQYF.

This clonotype was detected a few times. The chain couples TRBV7-2 to TRBJ2-1, with 10 positions matching TRBD2. CDR3 length equals 15 residues. Germline V gene data show CDR1 as SGHTA and CDR2 as FQGNSA. Trimming at V came to 1 base and at J to 7 bases, leaving 4 bases not matched to a gene. The CDR3 region is CASSLEVAGGNEQFF. The CDR3 DNA reads as TGTGCCAGCAGCTTAGAAGTAGCGGGGGGAAATGAGCAGTTCTTC.

V and J are TRBV11-2 and TRBJ2-7; 7 bases are shared with TRBD1. CDR1 is SGHAT and CDR2 is FQNNGV in the germline V gene. V was pared by 6 bases and J by 10 bases, with 6 bases of the junction left unmatched. The CDR3 length is 11 residues. CDR3 residues: CASRRQGAQYF. As DNA, the CDR3 is TGTGCCAGCAGGCGACAGGGAGCCCAGTACTTC.

This clonotype occurred many times. Here the CDR3 DNA reads TGCAGTGCAAACAGGGCCCTAGAGTCACCCCTCCACTTT. Amino acid sequence: CSANRALESPLHF. V gene TRBV20-1 combines with J gene TRBJ1-6; weak D call: TRBD1 (6 bases). CDR1 and CDR2 (germline): DFQATT, SNEGSKA (reference sequence). This CDR3 is built from 13 residues. With 6 bases removed from V and 10 bases from J, the gap between germline ends came to 16 bases.

Concerning this clonotype: A read error may account for a junction end that differs from germline. J is TRBJ2-7 and V is TRBV9, with 11 positions matching TRBD2. The CDR3 spans 14 residues. CDR1 and CDR2 from the germline V gene are SGDLS and YYNGEE. The DNA of the CDR3 is TGTGCCAGCAACGTAGCGGGGGGGCGGTCGGAGCAGTACTTC. Residues: CASNVAGGRSEQYF.

The chain has TRBV6-1 and TRBJ2-5; D is perhaps TRBD2 (5 bases). The CDR3 runs 17 residues. V was pared by 5 bases and J by 4 bases, with 23 bases between. Looked up from germline, CDR1 is MNHNS and CDR2 is SASEGT. This chain's CDR3 is CASSPQGYTGLGETQYF. CDR3 bases: TGTGCCAGCAGTCCCCAAGGCTATACGGGGTTGGGAGAGACCCAGTACTTC.

This clonotype was counted ten times or more. This chain uses TRBV4-3 with TRBJ1-4; TRBD1 is a possible D gene (5 bases). CDR1 and CDR2 from the germline V gene are LGHNA and YSLEER. This CDR3 has 15 amino acids. Trimming took off 0 bases at V and 6 bases at J, with 11 bases between the two ends. The DNA for the CDR3 is TGCGCCAGCAGCCAAGAGCCGGGGCCCTATGAAAAACTGTTTTTT. Its protein is CASSQEPGPYEKLFF.

There are a few counts of this clonotype. The chain combines TRBV27 with TRBJ2-7, with D perhaps TRBD1 (5 bases). The CDR3 is 14 residues long. Trimming pared 2 bases from V and 5 bases from J, leaving 13 bases between. Germline V lookup: CDR1 MNHEY, CDR2 SMNVEV (reference sequence). This CDR3 is CASSLRGPSNEQYF. In nucleotides, the CDR3 is TGTGCCAGCAGTTTAAGGGGCCCTTCGAACGAGCAGTACTTC.

V and J are TRBV24-1 and TRBJ2-3, with TRBD2 as a possible D gene (5 bases). Looked up from germline, CDR1 is KGHDR and CDR2 is SFDVKD. V lost 5 bases, J lost 1 base, and 12 bases lay in between. The CDR3 extends over 15 amino acids. The DNA of the CDR3 is TGTGCCACCAGTGGGGAGATGAGGGGCACAGATACGCAGTATTTT. It specifies CATSGEMRGTDTQYF.

The J gene is TRBJ2-2, the V gene TRBV20-1; 12 bases agree with TRBD2. CDR1 is DFQATT and CDR2 is SNEGSKA in the germline V gene (reference sequence). V gave up 3 bases and J gave up 4 bases; unmatched junction bases: 6. The CDR3 runs to 16 residues. The CDR3 DNA follows: TGCAGTGCTAGGGCTAGCGGGAGGGCCGGCACCGGGGAGCTGTTTTTT. It translates to CSARASGRAGTGELFF.

This clonotype has only a few counts. The chain employs TRBV10-2 and TRBJ2-3; D is perhaps TRBD2 (6 bases). Per the germline V gene, CDR1 is WSHSY and CDR2 is SAAADI. The CDR3 is made up of 16 amino acids. V was pared by 0 bases and J by 1 base, with 11 bases between. CDR3 nucleotides: TGCGCCAGCAGTGAGTCCGGGGGTTGGGGCACAGATACGCAGTATTTT. Translation: CASSESGGWGTDTQYF.

The rearrangement links TRBV20-1 to TRBJ1-1, with D possibly TRBD1 on 5 matching bases. The germline V gene has CDR1 DFQATT and CDR2 SNEGSKA (reference sequence). Trimming pared 3 bases from V and 5 bases from J, leaving 7 bases between. This CDR3 contains 11 residues. CDR3 in amino acids: CSARGPTEAFF. CDR3 sequence (DNA): TGCAGTGCTAGGGGACCGACTGAAGCTTTCTTT.

In the case of this clonotype: Being one base from a much bigger clone, this may be a read error. The CDR3 reads CTISTGRLEAFF. The CDR3 DNA reads TGTACCATCAGTACGGGACGCCTTGAAGCTTTCTTT. The V call is TRBV10-3, the J call TRBJ1-1, with a tentative D call TRBD1 (5 bases). The CDR3 has 12 residues. Germline V gene lookup returns CDR1 ENHRY and CDR2 SYGVKD.

This clonotype was detected only a few times. The chain has TRBV28 and TRBJ2-1; no definite D call. CDR3 length: 13 amino acids. Germline assignment: CDR1 MDHEN and CDR2 SYDVKM. Trimming stripped 8 bases from V and 4 bases from J, with 12 bases between. As DNA, the CDR3 is TGTGCCAGCGGACGGGTTCCGTACAATGAGCAGTTCTTC. Its protein product is CASGRVPYNEQFF. The whole variable domain, remainder taken from reference TRBV28 and TRBJ2-1, is DVKVTQSSRYLVKRTGEKVFLECVQDMDHENMFWYRQDPGLGLRLIYFSYDVKMKEKGDIPEGYSVSREKKERFSLILESASTNQTSMYLCASGRVPYNEQFFGPGTRLTVL.

The rearrangement joins TRBV20-1 to TRBJ1-2; no reliable D call. CDR1 is DFQATT, CDR2 SNEGSKA, per germline (reference sequence). Trimming pared 1 base from V and 4 bases from J, leaving 16 bases between. There are 15 residues in the CDR3. The CDR3 loop is CSARGPGRPTYGYTF. The DNA of the CDR3 is TGCAGTGCTAGAGGTCCAGGCAGGCCTACCTATGGCTACACCTTC.

The CDR3 is CASSPRQDPPYNEQFF. The CDR3 bases are TGTGCCAGCAGCCCCAGACAGGACCCCCCCTACAATGAGCAGTTCTTC. The chain links TRBV7-3 to TRBJ2-1; tentatively, D is TRBD1 (6 bases). Trimming took off 5 bases at V and 2 bases at J, with 16 bases between the two ends. The germline gives CDR1 SGHTA, CDR2 FQGTGA. This CDR3 comprises 16 residues.